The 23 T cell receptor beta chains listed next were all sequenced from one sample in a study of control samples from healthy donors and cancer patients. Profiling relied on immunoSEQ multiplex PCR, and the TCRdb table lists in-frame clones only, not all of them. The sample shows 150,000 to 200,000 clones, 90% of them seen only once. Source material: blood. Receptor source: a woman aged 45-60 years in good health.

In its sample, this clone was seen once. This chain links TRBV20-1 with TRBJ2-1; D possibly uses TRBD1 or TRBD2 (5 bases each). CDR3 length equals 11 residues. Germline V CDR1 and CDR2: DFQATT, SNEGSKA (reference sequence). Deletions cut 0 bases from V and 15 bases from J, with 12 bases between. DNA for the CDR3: TGCAGTGCTAGAGATCTTGGTGGGACGTTCTTC. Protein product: CSARDLGGTFF.

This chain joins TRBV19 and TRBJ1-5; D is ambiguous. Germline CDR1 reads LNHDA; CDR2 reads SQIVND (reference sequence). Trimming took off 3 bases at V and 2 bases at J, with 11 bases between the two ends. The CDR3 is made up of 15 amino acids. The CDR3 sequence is CASSIWRVGNQPQHF. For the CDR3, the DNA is TGTGCCAGTAGTATTTGGAGGGTTGGCAATCAGCCCCAGCATTTT. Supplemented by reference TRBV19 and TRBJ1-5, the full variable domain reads DGGITQSPKYLFRKEGQNVTLSCEQNLNHDAMYWYRQDPGQGLRLIYYSQIVNDFQKGDIAEGYSVSREKKESFPLTVTSAQKNPTAFYLCASSIWRVGNQPQHFGDGTRLSIL.

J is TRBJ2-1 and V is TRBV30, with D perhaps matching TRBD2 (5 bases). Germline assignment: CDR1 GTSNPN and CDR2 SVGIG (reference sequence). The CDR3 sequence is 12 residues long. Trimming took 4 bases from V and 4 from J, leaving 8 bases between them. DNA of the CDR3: TGTGCCTGGACATCGGGGTACAATGAGCAGTTCTTC. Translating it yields CAWTSGYNEQFF.

CDR3 DNA sequence: TGTGCCAGCAGCCAGGGGTCGGGGGGCTATGGCTACACCTTC. Its protein product is CASSQGSGGYGYTF. The chain recombines TRBV7-3 with TRBJ1-2, with a tentative D call TRBD1 (6 bases). Germline V gene data show CDR1 as SGHTA and CDR2 as FQGTGA. The V and J ends lost 5 bases and 4 bases respectively, with 14 bases between them. There are 14 residues in the CDR3. The whole variable domain, remainder taken from reference TRBV7-3 and TRBJ1-2, is GAGVSQTPSNKVTEKGKYVELRCDPISGHTALYWYRQSLGQGPEFLIYFQGTGAADDSGLPNDRFFAVRPEGSVSTLKIQRTERGDSAVYLCASSQGSGGYGYTFGSGTRLTVV.

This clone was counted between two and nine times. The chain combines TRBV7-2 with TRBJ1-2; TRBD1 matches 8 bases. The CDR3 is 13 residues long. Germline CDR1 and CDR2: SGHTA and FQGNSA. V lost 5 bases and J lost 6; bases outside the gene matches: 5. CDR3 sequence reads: CASSPRTGNGYTF. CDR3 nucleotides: TGTGCCAGCAGCCCCAGGACAGGGAATGGCTACACCTTC.

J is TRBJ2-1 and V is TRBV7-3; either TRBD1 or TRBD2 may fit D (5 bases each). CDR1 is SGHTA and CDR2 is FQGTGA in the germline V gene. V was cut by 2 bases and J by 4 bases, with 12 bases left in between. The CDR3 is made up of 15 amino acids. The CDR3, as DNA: TGTGCCAGCAGCTTACGACGGGGCGGGTACAATGAGCAGTTCTTC. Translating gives CASSLRRGGYNEQFF.

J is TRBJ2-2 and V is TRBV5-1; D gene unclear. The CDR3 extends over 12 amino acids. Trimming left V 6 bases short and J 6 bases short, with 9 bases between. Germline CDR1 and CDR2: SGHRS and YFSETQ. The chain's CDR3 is CASKGFAGELFF. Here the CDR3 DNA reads TGCGCCAGCAAAGGTTTCGCCGGGGAGCTGTTTTTT.

The CDR3 reads CATVGTGYGTEAFF. The CDR3 coding sequence is TGTGCGACGGTAGGGACAGGGTATGGCACTGAAGCTTTCTTT. The rearrangement links TRBV3-1 (or the pseudogene TRBV3-2) to TRBJ1-1; 9 bases fit TRBD1. The germline CDR1 and CDR2 sequences are LGHDT and YNNKEL (reference sequence). This CDR3 region has 14 residues.

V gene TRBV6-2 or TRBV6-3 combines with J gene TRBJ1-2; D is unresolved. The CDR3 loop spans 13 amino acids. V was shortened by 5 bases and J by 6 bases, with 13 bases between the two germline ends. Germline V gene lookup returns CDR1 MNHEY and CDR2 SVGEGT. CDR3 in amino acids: CASSPTAANGYTF. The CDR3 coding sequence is TGTGCCAGCAGTCCGACCGCGGCCAATGGCTACACCTTC.

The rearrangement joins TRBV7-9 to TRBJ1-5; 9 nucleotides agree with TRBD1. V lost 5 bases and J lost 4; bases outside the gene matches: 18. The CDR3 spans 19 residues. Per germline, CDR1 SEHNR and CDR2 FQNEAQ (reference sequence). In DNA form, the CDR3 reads TGTGCCAGCAGCCCGACCCTGGGACAGGGAGAGACGCGGAATCAGCCCCAGCATTTT. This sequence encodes CASSPTLGQGETRNQPQHF.

The CDR3 DNA is TGTGCCAGCTCGCCCGGGAGCGAAAAACTGTTTTTT. Amino acids: CASSPGSEKLFF. The rearrangement links TRBV18 to TRBJ1-4; D remains ambiguous. V was trimmed by 6 bases and J by 8 bases, leaving 10 bases between them. The germline gives CDR1 KGHSH, CDR2 LQKENI. This CDR3 region has 12 residues. Full variable domain (remainder filled in from reference TRBV18 and TRBJ1-4): NAGVMQNPRHLVRRRGQEARLRCSPMKGHSHVYWYRQLPEEGLKFMVYLQKENIIDESGMPKERFSAEFPKEGPSILRIQQVVRGDSAAYFCASSPGSEKLFFGSGTQLSVL.

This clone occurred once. CDR3 region: CASSIGQTYTEAFF. The DNA of the CDR3 is TGTGCCAGTAGTATAGGACAGACCTACACTGAAGCTTTCTTT. This rearrangement joins TRBV19 to TRBJ1-1; D might be TRBD1 (5 bases). The CDR3 loop spans 14 amino acids. Germline-derived CDR1 and CDR2 are LNHDA and SQIVND (reference sequence). The germline V and J ends were trimmed by 1 base and 3 bases, with 9 bases remaining between them.

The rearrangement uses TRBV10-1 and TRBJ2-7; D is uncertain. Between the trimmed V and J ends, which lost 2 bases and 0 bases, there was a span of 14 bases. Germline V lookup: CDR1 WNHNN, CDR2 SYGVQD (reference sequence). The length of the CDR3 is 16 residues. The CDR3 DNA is TGCGCCAGCAGTGAGAGACGGATCCCCCCCTCCTACGAGCAGTACTTC. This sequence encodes CASSERRIPPSYEQYF.

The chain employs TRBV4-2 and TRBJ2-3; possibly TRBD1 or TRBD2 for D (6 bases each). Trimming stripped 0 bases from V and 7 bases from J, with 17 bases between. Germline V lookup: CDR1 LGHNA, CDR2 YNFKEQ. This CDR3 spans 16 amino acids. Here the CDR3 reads CASSQDPGARRNTQYF. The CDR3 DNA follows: TGTGCCAGCAGCCAAGATCCGGGGGCAAGGAGAAATACGCAGTATTTT.

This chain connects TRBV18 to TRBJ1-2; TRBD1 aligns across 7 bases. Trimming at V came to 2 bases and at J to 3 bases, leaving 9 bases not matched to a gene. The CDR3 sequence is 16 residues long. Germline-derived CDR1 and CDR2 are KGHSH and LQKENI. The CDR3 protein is CASSPRQGTRDYGYTF. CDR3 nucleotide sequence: TGTGCCAGCTCACCAAGACAGGGAACACGGGACTATGGCTACACCTTC.

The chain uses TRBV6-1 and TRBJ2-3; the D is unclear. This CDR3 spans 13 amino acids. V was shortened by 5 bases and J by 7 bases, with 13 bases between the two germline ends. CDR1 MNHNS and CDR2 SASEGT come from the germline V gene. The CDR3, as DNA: TGTGCCAGCAGTTCTGGTGATGCAAATACGCAGTATTTT. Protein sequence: CASSSGDANTQYF.

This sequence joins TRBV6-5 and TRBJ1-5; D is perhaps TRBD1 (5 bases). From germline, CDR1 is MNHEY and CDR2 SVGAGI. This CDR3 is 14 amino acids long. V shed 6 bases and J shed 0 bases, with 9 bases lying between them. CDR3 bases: TGTGCCAGCAGGGGACTGAATAGCAATCAGCCCCAGCATTTT. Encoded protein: CASRGLNSNQPQHF.

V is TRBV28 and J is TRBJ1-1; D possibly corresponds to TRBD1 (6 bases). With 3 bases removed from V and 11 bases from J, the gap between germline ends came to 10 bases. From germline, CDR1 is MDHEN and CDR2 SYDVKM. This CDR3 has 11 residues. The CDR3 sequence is CASSLGRGAFF. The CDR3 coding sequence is TGTGCCAGCAGTTTGGGGAGGGGGGCTTTCTTT. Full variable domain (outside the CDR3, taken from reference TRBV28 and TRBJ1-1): DVKVTQSSRYLVKRTGEKVFLECVQDMDHENMFWYRQDPGLGLRLIYFSYDVKMKEKGDIPEGYSVSREKKERFSLILESASTNQTSMYLCASSLGRGAFFGQGTRLTVV.

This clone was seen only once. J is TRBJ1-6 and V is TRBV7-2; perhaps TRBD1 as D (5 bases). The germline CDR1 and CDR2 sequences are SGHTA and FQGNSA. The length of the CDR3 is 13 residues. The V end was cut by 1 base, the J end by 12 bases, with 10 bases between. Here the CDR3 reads CASSLGGLVPLHF. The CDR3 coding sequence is TGTGCCAGCAGCTTAGGGGGGTTGGTACCCCTCCACTTT.

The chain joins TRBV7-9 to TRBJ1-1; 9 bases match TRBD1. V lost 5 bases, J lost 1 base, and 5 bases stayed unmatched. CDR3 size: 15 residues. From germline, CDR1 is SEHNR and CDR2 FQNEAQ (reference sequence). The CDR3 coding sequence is TGTGCCAGCAGCACATACAGGGGGCGGAACACTGAAGCTTTCTTT. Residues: CASSTYRGRNTEAFF.

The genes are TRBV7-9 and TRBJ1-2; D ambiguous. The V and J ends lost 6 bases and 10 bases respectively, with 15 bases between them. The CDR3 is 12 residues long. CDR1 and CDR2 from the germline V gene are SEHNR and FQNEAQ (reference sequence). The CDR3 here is CASSPQVKAYTF. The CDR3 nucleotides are TGTGCCAGCAGTCCTCAGGTTAAGGCCTACACCTTC.

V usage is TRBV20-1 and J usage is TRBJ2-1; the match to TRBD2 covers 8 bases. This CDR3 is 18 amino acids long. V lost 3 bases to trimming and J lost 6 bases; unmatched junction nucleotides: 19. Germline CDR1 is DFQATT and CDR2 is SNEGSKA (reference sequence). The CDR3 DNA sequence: TGCAGTGCTAGTAACGACCGGACTAGCCCTAATACCGTCAATGAGCAGTTCTTC. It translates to CSASNDRTSPNTVNEQFF.

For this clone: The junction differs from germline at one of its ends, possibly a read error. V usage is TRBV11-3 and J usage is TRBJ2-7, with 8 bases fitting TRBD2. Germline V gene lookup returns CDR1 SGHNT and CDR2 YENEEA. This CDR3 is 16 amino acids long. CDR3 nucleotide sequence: TGTGCCAGCAGCTTAGGAGGACTAGCCGGTTCCTCCGAGCAGTACTTC. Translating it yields CASSLGGLAGSSEQYF.